Following are 10 T cell receptor beta chains from one sample sequenced in a study of T cell repertoires in aging, cancer and after chemotherapy (dated by TCRdb to about 2019). The data were produced on an Illumina MiSeq. Multiplex touch-down PCR with a mixed TRB-A/B primer pool was used to amplify rearranged TRB sequences covering the V, D and J segments. TCRdb reprocessed the public reads (quality trimming at Q25 with fastp, clone calling with MiXCR) and kept in-frame beta chains. Entries are consolidated by CDR3 protein sequence, retaining the most common genes and DNA. This sample lists fewer than 7,500 distinct CDR3 sequences; around 41% were detected once. Of the sample, more than 45% is held by the ten largest clones. TCR beta rearrangements were amplified from genomic DNA isolated from peripheral blood, not from sorted cells or RNA. Sequencing used blood. The receptors stem from a human donor in good health.

This clonotype was seen a few times. The rearrangement links TRBV11-1 to TRBJ1-2; D is unresolved. CDR3 length: 14 residues. The germline CDR1 and CDR2 sequences are SGHAT and FQDESV (reference sequence). Trimming removed 5 bases at V and 7 bases at J, with 17 bases between. CDR3 coding DNA: TGTGCCAGCAGCAGAGGTAGGGTGTACCGTGGCTACACCTTC. Translating it yields CASSRGRVYRGYTF.

This clonotype came up a few times. The chain uses TRBV27 and TRBJ2-3, with D perhaps matching TRBD1 or TRBD2 (5 bases each). This CDR3 contains 14 residues. Germline loops: CDR1 MNHEY, CDR2 SMNVEV (reference sequence). CDR3 sequence reads: CASRPRGSTDTQYF. CDR3 nucleotide sequence: TGTGCTAGCCGCCCCCGGGGCAGCACAGATACGCAGTATTTT.

This clonotype was seen a few times. The chain uses TRBV27 and TRBJ1-4; D gene uncertain. This CDR3 is 12 amino acids long. The germline CDR1 and CDR2 sequences are MNHEY and SMNVEV (reference sequence). Trimming cost V 6 bases and J 12 bases, with 14 bases left between them. The CDR3 nucleotides are TGTGCCAGCAGGCACGATAGTCGGGAACTGTTTTTT. Amino acids: CASRHDSRELFF. The whole variable domain, filled in from reference TRBV27 and TRBJ1-4, reads EAQVTQNPRYLITVTGKKLTVTCSQNMNHEYMSWYRQDPGLGLRQIYYSMNVEVTDKGDVPEGYKVSRKEKRNFPLILESPSPNQTSLYFCASRHDSRELFFGSGTQLSVL.

The V call is TRBV6-5, the J call TRBJ2-7, with D perhaps matching TRBD2 (5 bases). The CDR3 sequence is 13 residues long. Germline loops: CDR1 MNHEY, CDR2 SVGAGI. Trimming stripped 9 bases from V and 5 bases from J, with 17 bases between. CDR3 sequence (DNA): TGTGCCAGTAGCCGGGCGGCGCGGGACGAGCAGTACTTC. Amino acids: CASSRAARDEQYF.

V usage is TRBV6-6 and J usage is TRBJ1-3; a possible D gene is TRBD1 (5 bases). Trimming took 4 bases from V and 4 from J, leaving 14 bases between them. The CDR3 has 15 amino acids. Germline lookup yields CDR1 MNHNY and CDR2 SVGAGI (reference sequence). The CDR3 nucleotides are TGTGCCAGCAGTTTTATAGTTTCAGGGGGAAACACCATATATTTT. Translating gives CASSFIVSGGNTIYF.

The chain combines TRBV5-6 with TRBJ1-6, with 10 bases fitting TRBD1. Germline trimming cut 1 base from V and 10 bases from J; bases unmatched to any gene: 11. The CDR3 runs to 17 residues. Germline V gene data show CDR1 as SGHDT and CDR2 as YYEEEE. The CDR3 sequence: CASSLKGRDRGKSPLHF. CDR3 coding DNA: TGTGCCAGCAGCTTGAAGGGCCGGGACAGGGGAAAATCACCCCTCCACTTT. The full variable domain, in which reference TRBV5-6 and TRBJ1-6 provide the parts outside the CDR3, is DAGVTQSPTHLIKTRGQQVTLRCSPKSGHDTVSWYQQALGQGPQFIFQYYEEEERQRGNFPDRFSGHQFPNYSSELNVNALLLGDSALYLCASSLKGRDRGKSPLHFGNGTRLTVT.

Within the sample, this clonotype is large. This rearrangement joins TRBV12-3 or TRBV12-4 to TRBJ2-3; D is undetermined. This CDR3 spans 11 amino acids. Trimming shortened V by 6 bases and J by 3 bases, and 4 bases separated the two germline ends. CDR3 protein: CASSNTDTQYF. The DNA of the CDR3 is TGTGCCAGCAGCAATACAGATACGCAGTATTTT.

The chain has TRBV20-1 and TRBJ2-7, with a weak D call TRBD1 (5 bases). Germline CDR1 reads DFQATT; CDR2 reads SNEGSKA (reference sequence). V lost 5 bases, J lost 7 bases, and 12 bases lay in between. The CDR3 runs 11 residues. CDR3 amino acids: CSASRRDEQYF. The DNA for the CDR3 is TGCAGTGCTTCCCGCAGGGATGAGCAGTACTTC.

This clonotype has more than one count but fewer than ten. The V and J genes are TRBV5-4 and TRBJ2-5, with 9 bases that match TRBD1. The V gene end was trimmed by 2 bases and the J gene end by 2 bases; junction bases not matched to a gene: 1. Per the germline V gene, CDR1 is SGHNT and CDR2 is YYREEE (reference sequence). CDR3 length: 14 residues. CDR3 amino acids: CASSLQGAQETQYF. CDR3 nucleotides: TGTGCCAGCAGCTTACAGGGGGCACAAGAGACCCAGTACTTC.

The V and J genes are TRBV6-5 and TRBJ2-5; TRBD2 agrees at 8 bases. Germline CDR1 is MNHEY and CDR2 is SVGAGI. J was trimmed by 13 bases and V by 4 bases; bases with no gene match: 11. The CDR3 sequence is 13 residues long. The CDR3 DNA follows: TGTGCCAGCAGTTTGGCCGCCGGGGGGGCATCGTACTTC. This gives the protein CASSLAAGGASYF.